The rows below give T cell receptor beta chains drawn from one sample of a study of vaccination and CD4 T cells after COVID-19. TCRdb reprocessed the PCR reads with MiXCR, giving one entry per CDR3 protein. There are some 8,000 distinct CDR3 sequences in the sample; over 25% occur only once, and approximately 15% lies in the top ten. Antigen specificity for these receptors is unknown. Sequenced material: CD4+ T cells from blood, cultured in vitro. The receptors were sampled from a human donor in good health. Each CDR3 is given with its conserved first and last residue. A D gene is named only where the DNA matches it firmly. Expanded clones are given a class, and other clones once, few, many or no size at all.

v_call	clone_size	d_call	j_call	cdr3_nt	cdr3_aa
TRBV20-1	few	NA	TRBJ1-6	TGCAGTGCTAGTGGGCTTCGGACTGCCCGAGTTAATTCACCCCTCCACTTT	CSASGLRTARVNSPLHF
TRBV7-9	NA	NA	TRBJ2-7	TGTGCCAGCAGCTTAGCGGGCATCCACGAGCAGTACTTC	CASSLAGIHEQYF
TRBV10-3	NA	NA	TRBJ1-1	TGTGCCATCAGTGGGGGCTTGGGAGGGGACACTGAAGCTTTCTTT	CAISGGLGGDTEAFF
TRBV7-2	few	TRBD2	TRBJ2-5	TGTGCCAGCAGCTCACTAGCGGGAGGCCTCGATAAGACCCAGTACTTC	CASSSLAGGLDKTQYF
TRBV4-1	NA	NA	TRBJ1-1	TGCGCCAGCAGCCATTCCGGGACATTGAACACTGAAGCTTTCTTT	CASSHSGTLNTEAFF
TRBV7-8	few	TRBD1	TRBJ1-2	TGTGCCAGCAGCCTTGGACAGGTTCATGGCTACACCTTC	CASSLGQVHGYTF
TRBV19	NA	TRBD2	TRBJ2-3	TGTGCCAGTAGTATGGTAGCGGGACTAAGCACAGATACGCAGTATTTT	CASSMVAGLSTDTQYF
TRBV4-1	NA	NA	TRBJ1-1	TGCGCCAGCAGCCAACAGAGGTTGAACACTGAAGCTTTCTTT	CASSQQRLNTEAFF
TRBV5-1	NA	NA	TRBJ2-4	TGCGCCAGCAGCGTCACCGGGGAAAACATTCAGTACTTC	CASSVTGENIQYF
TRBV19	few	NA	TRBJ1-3	TGTGCCAGTGAGGACCGTGGTGGAAACACCATATATTTT	CASEDRGGNTIYF
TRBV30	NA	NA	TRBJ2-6	TGTGCCTGGAGGAGAGTCTCTGGGGCCAACGTCCTGACTTTC	CAWRRVSGANVLTF
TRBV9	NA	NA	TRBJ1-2	TGTGCCAGCAGTCCCGGGAGGAACTATGGCTACACCTTC	CASSPGRNYGYTF
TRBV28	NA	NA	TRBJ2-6	TGTGCCAGCAGTTTTGGGAAGGCCCGCTCTGGGGCCAACGTCCTGACTTTC	CASSFGKARSGANVLTF
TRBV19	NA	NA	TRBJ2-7	TGTGCCAGTAGTATAACCAGATCCTACGAGCAGTACTTC	CASSITRSYEQYF
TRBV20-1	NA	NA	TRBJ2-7	TGCAGTGCTAGAGAGACTACCTGGGCCGAGCAGTACTTC	CSARETTWAEQYF
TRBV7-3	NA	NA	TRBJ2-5	TGTGCCAGCAGCTTACTCGGGGGGCGAGGTCAAGAGACCCAGTACTTC	CASSLLGGRGQETQYF
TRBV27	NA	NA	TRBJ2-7	TGTGCCAGCAGCTTAGGAAATACCCGATACTCCTACGAGCAGTACTTC	CASSLGNTRYSYEQYF
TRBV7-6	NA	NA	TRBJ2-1	TGTGCCAGCAGCTTAGCCGACTTACCCCCTGAGCAGTTCTTC	CASSLADLPPEQFF
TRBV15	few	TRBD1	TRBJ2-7	TGTGCCACCAGCAGAGGCCGGGACAGGGACCACGAGCAGTACTTC	CATSRGRDRDHEQYF
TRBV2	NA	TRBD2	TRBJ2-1	TGTGCCAGCAGTAGCGGAGGGAGCGGGAGTCACAATGAGCAGTTCTTC	CASSSGGSGSHNEQFF
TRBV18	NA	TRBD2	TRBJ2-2	TGTGCCAGCTCACATGACCTAGCGGGAGGGCCGAACACCGGGGAGCTGTTTTTT	CASSHDLAGGPNTGELFF
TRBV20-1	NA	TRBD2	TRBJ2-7	TGCAGTGCTAGTTTAAGACTAGCGGGACCCTACGAGCAGTACTTC	CSASLRLAGPYEQYF
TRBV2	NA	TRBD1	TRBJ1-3	TGTGCCAGCAGGGAAGGACAGGTGTCTGGAAACACCATATATTTT	CASREGQVSGNTIYF
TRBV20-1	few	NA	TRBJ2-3	TGCAGTGCTAGAGATCAGGGAGATACGCAGTATTTT	CSARDQGDTQYF
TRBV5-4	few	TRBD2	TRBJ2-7	TGTGCCAGCAGCTTAGGTCGACTAGCGGACTACGAGCAGTACTTC	CASSLGRLADYEQYF
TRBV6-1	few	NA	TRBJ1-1	TGTGCCAGCAGTCCTCTGGGGGCCCCGAACACTGAAGCTTTCTTT	CASSPLGAPNTEAFF
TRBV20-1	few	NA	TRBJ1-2	TGCAGTGCTAGGCAACCAGGTCGGGTATCCTATGGCTACACCTTC	CSARQPGRVSYGYTF
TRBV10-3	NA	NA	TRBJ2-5	TGTGCCATCAGTGAAGGACAGCGGTACCAAGAGACCCAGTACTTC	CAISEGQRYQETQYF
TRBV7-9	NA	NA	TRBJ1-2	TGTGCCAGCAGCCTAAATCATGCGAACTATGGCTACACCTTC	CASSLNHANYGYTF
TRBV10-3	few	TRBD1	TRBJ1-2	TGTGCCATCAGGGACAGGGCTAACTATGGCTACACCTTC	CAIRDRANYGYTF
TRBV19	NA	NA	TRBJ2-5	TGTGCCAGTAGTCCCTGGGGTGGGCTAGAGACCCAGTACTTC	CASSPWGGLETQYF
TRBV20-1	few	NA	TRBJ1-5	TGCAGTGCTAGTGGGGCACAGCATCAGCCCCAGCATTTT	CSASGAQHQPQHF
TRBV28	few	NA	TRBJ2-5	TGTGCCAGCAACAAGGGTCTACAAGAGACCCAGTACTTC	CASNKGLQETQYF
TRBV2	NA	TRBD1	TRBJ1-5	TGTGCCAGCAGGAGCCACAGGGGGCGAGGGAATCAGCCCCAGCATTTT	CASRSHRGRGNQPQHF
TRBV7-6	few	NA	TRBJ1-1	TGTGCCAGCAGCTTAGCAGACAGGAGCACTGAAGCTTTCTTT	CASSLADRSTEAFF
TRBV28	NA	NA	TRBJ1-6	TGTGCCAGCAGTTTACCGACGGGGAGGAATTCACCCCTCCACTTT	CASSLPTGRNSPLHF
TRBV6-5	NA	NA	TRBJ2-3	TGTGCCAGCAGTTACTCAGGGTGGAACACTCCAGATACGCAGTATTTT	CASSYSGWNTPDTQYF
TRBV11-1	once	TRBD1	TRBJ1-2	TGTGCCAGCAGCCGATCGGACAGGGACTATGGCTACACCTTC	CASSRSDRDYGYTF
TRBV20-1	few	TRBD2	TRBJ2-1	TGCAGTGCTATGGGAGGGTTGGCGGGCGGTGAGCAGTTCTTC	CSAMGGLAGGEQFF
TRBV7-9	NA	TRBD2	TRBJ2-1	TGTGCCAGCTTCCAAGGCGGGGGGGCGGGATACAATGAGCAGTTCTTC	CASFQGGGAGYNEQFF
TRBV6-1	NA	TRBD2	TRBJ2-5	TGTGCCAGCAGTAACGGACTAGCGGGAGGGGGGGAGACCCAGTACTTC	CASSNGLAGGGETQYF
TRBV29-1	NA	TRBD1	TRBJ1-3	TGCAGCGTTGCTCAGGGGGCCGCTGGAAACACCATATATTTT	CSVAQGAAGNTIYF